The 5 T cell receptor beta chains in this list originate from one sample, sequenced in a study of blood T cells in healthy people across ages. PCR was performed a second time for roughly 7 to 12 cycles using a sample-barcoded 5' primer and a J-beta primer mix. MiXCR, applied by TCRdb to the 5' RACE reads, yields one record per CDR3 protein. This sample carries roughly 1 million distinct CDR3 sequences, roughly 24% of them seen once, and the ten largest clones take less than 0.85%. These records were also assigned to another study, of T cells of mothers and their children.

What was sequenced was blood. The source is a girl aged 2-9 years in good health.

CDR3 sequence: CASSLAGTGETQYF. CDR3 nucleotide sequence: TGTGCCAGCAGTTTGGCCGGGACAGGAGAGACCCAGTACTTC. The chain combines TRBV6-6 with TRBJ2-5; TRBD1 aligns across 8 bases. From germline, CDR1 is MNHNY and CDR2 SVGAGI (reference sequence). This CDR3 is built from 14 residues. Losses at the gene ends were 4 bases for V and 4 bases for J; bases not matched to a gene: 5.

The CDR3 sequence is CSALQGASTEAFF. The CDR3 DNA sequence: TGCAGCGCCCTACAGGGGGCGTCCACTGAAGCTTTCTTT. The J gene is TRBJ1-1, the V gene TRBV29-1; TRBD1 matches at 9 bases. Germline CDR1 is SQVTM and CDR2 is ANQGSEA. The CDR3 sequence is 13 residues long. V was pared by 7 bases and J by 4 bases, with 7 bases of the junction left unmatched. The whole variable domain, remainder taken from reference TRBV29-1 and TRBJ1-1, is SAVISQKPSRDICQRGTSLTIQCQVDSQVTMMFWYRQQPGQSLTLIATANQGSEATYESGFVIDKFPISRPNLTFSTLTVSNMSPEDSSIYLCSALQGASTEAFFGQGTRLTVV.

The V gene is TRBV13, the J gene TRBJ1-2; no firm D call. Germline values: CDR1 PRHDT, CDR2 FYEKMQ (reference sequence). Trimming removed 3 bases at V and 3 bases at J, with 8 bases between. The CDR3 contains 13 residues. CDR3 DNA: TGTGCCAGCAGCTTTCAGAACTACTATGGCTACACCTTC. Residues: CASSFQNYYGYTF.

Only a few counts were recorded for this clonotype. This chain connects TRBV6-2 or TRBV6-3 to TRBJ1-1, with no clear D. The CDR3 is made up of 15 amino acids. Trimming removed 0 bases at V and 3 bases at J, with 11 bases between. Germline lookup yields CDR1 MNHEY and CDR2 SVGEGT. CDR3 residues: CASSYSGSPDTEAFF. Here the CDR3 DNA reads TGTGCCAGCAGTTACTCGGGGTCGCCGGACACTGAAGCTTTCTTT.

V usage is TRBV7-2 and J usage is TRBJ2-1; no firm D call. This CDR3 region has 16 residues. Trimming left V 0 bases short and J 0 bases short, with 9 bases between. Germline lookup yields CDR1 SGHTA and CDR2 FQGNSA. The CDR3: CASSLALASSYNEQFF. The CDR3 DNA reads as TGTGCCAGCAGCTTAGCGCTTGCAAGCTCCTACAATGAGCAGTTCTTC.